This TCR beta chain came from a study of identical twins. Notes on the study in general: Whereas memory repertoires showed no such difference, abundant cord blood beta clonotypes carried fewer insertions.

In germline, CDR1 is MNHNS, CDR2 SASEGT. The CDR3 sequence is 16 residues long. V was shortened by 1 base and J by 0 bases, with 12 bases between the two germline ends. A note on this clonotype: Its antigen is not identified.

Template switching supplied a universal primer site; unique molecular identifiers were carried on the cDNA. TCRdb re-analysed the 5' RACE reads in MiXCR, keeping a single row per CDR3 protein. Of about 700,000 distinct CDR3 sequences in the sample, over 8.5% were seen once. These data also featured in a second study, about yellow fever vaccine responses in identical twins. Per that paper: Twins reportedly mounted vaccine T cell responses that seemed partly convergent, partly personalized.

V gene TRBV6-1 combines with J gene TRBJ1-2; D is unresolved. This sequence originates from a woman aged 18-30 years in good health. Specimen: PBMCs. The CDR3 region has the DNA TGTGCCAGCAGTGAAGGAAGAATTGGCTCTAACTATGGCTACACCTTC. Its protein product is CASSEGRIGSNYGYTF.